The 8 T cell receptor beta chains below come from one sample, sequenced in a study of OX40 agonist ivuxolimab in advanced cancers. Method: immunoSEQ multiplex PCR; TCRdb's copy keeps in-frame clones and lacks some. The repertoire holds approximately 14,000 clones, with roughly three quarters as singletons. This specimen consisted of CD4+ or CD8+ T cells sorted from blood, obtained in a trial of the OX40 agonist ivuxolimab. All receptors come from an adult with an advanced solid tumor such as melanoma, head and neck, liver or kidney cancer.

The rearrangement uses TRBV10-3 and TRBJ1-1; no clear D gene. V was cut by 3 bases and J by 1 base, with 9 bases left in between. Per germline, CDR1 ENHRY and CDR2 SYGVKD. The CDR3 is made up of 14 amino acids. CDR3 DNA: TGTGCCATCAGTGATGAGGTAGGGAACACTGAAGCTTTCTTT. Translated: CAISDEVGNTEAFF.

CDR3 residues: CASSVAGQLGDEQYF. The CDR3 DNA is TGTGCCAGCAGCGTAGCTGGACAGTTGGGCGACGAGCAGTACTTC. V is TRBV9 and J is TRBJ2-7; possibly TRBD1 for D (6 bases). This CDR3 contains 15 residues. V was shortened by 0 bases and J by 5 bases, with 15 bases between the two germline ends. In germline, CDR1 is SGDLS, CDR2 YYNGEE. Supplemented by reference TRBV9 and TRBJ2-7, the full variable domain reads DSGVTQTPKHLITATGQRVTLRCSPRSGDLSVYWYQQSLDQGLQFLIQYYNGEERAKGNILERFSAQQFPDLHSELNLSSLELGDSALYFCASSVAGQLGDEQYFGPGTRLTVT.

The J gene is TRBJ1-2, the V gene TRBV2, with 7 bases that match TRBD1. This CDR3 contains 16 residues. The trim removed 8 bases at V and 2 bases at J, leaving 14 bases unmatched. The V gene's germline CDR1 is SNHLY and CDR2 FYNNEI. DNA of the CDR3: TGTGCCAGCGCGGAAGGGACAGCCTCAAGGAACTATGGCTACACCTTC. It encodes CASAEGTASRNYGYTF.

This rearrangement joins TRBV25-1 to TRBJ1-1; unclear D gene. Trimming pared 0 bases from V and 10 bases from J, leaving 21 bases between. Germline CDR1 MGHDK, CDR2 SYGVNS. CDR3 length equals 16 residues. This CDR3 is CASSEYVNDKVNPAFF. The CDR3 bases are TGTGCCAGCAGTGAATACGTTAACGACAAGGTCAACCCAGCTTTCTTT.

V is TRBV19 and J is TRBJ1-1, with D possibly matching TRBD1 (6 bases). The V end was cut by 3 bases, the J end by 1 base, with 6 bases between. CDR3 length equals 13 residues. Looked up from germline, CDR1 is LNHDA and CDR2 is SQIVND (reference sequence). The CDR3 DNA sequence: TGTGCCAGTAGTATGACAGGGAACACTGAAGCTTTCTTT. Translation: CASSMTGNTEAFF.

The rearrangement uses TRBV9 and TRBJ1-3; D is unclear. The CDR3 contains 13 residues. Looked up from germline, CDR1 is SGDLS and CDR2 is YYNGEE. Trimming left V 0 bases short and J 3 bases short, with 4 bases between. CDR3 nucleotide sequence: TGTGCCAGCAGCGTAGGGGGTGGAAACACCATATATTTT. It encodes CASSVGGGNTIYF.

The chain recombines TRBV5-4 with TRBJ2-5, with 12 positions matching TRBD2. V shed 4 bases, J shed 4 bases, and the junction held 2 bases outside the gene matches. Per the germline V gene, CDR1 is SGHNT and CDR2 is YYREEE (reference sequence). This CDR3 is 14 amino acids long. In DNA form, the CDR3 reads TGTGCCAGCAGCCCGGGACTAGCGGGAGAGACCCAGTACTTC. This encodes CASSPGLAGETQYF.

The rearrangement joins TRBV6-5 to TRBJ2-2, with no clear D. Per the germline V gene, CDR1 is MNHEY and CDR2 is SVGAGI. V was clipped by 0 bases and J by 1 base, with 6 bases between them. The CDR3 is 15 residues long. The CDR3 nucleotides read TGTGCCAGCAGTTACTCTCCCGAGAACACCGGGGAGCTGTTTTTT. Protein: CASSYSPENTGELFF.